This TCR beta chain was identified during a study of shared clonotypes between healthy human individuals. This clone has more than one count but fewer than ten. Other DNA sequences in the same sample also yield this CDR3. Sequencing used immunoSEQ multiplex PCR; TCRdb keeps in-frame clones, though not all of them. Among approximately 510,000 clones listed, more than 65% were seen once. The germline CDR1 and CDR2 sequences are SGHTA and FQGTGA. This CDR3 spans 13 amino acids. V was pared by 2 bases and J by 5 bases, with 7 bases between. The source of this sequence is a woman in her thirties or forties in good health. Some clones in this sample may be carry-over from other donors' samples. The rearrangement links TRBV7-3 to TRBJ2-1; maybe TRBD2 (5 bases). Sequencing was done on a sample of PBMCs. The chain's CDR3 is CASSLARDNEQFF. The DNA for the CDR3 is TGTGCCAGCAGCTTAGCGCGGGACAATGAGCAGTTCTTC. Full variable domain (rest looked up from reference TRBV7-3 and TRBJ2-1): GAGVSQTPSNKVTEKGKYVELRCDPISGHTALYWYRQSLGQGPEFLIYFQGTGAADDSGLPNDRFFAVRPEGSVSTLKIQRTERGDSAVYLCASSLARDNEQFFGPGTRLTVL.